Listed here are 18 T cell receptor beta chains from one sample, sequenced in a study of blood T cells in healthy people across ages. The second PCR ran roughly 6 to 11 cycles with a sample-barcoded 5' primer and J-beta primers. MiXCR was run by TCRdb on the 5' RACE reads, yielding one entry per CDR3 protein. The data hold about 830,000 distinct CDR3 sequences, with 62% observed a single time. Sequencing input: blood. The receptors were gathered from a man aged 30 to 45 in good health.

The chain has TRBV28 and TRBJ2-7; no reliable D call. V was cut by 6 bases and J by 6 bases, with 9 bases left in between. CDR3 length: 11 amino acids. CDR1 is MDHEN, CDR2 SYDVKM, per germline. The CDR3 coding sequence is TGTGCCAGCAGCCGAACAACCGAGCAGTACTTC. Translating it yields CASSRTTEQYF.

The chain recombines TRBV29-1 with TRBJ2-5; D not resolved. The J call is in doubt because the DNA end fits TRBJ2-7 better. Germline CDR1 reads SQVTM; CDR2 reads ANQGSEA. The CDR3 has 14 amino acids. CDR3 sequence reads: CSVEPGEGNYEQYF. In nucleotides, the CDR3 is TGCAGCGTCGAACCAGGTGAAGGGAACTACGAGCAGTACTTC.

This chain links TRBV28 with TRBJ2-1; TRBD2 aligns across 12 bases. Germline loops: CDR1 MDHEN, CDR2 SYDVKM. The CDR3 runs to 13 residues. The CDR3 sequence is CATLAGGRNEQFF. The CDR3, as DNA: TGTGCGACCCTAGCGGGGGGGCGGAATGAGCAGTTCTTC.

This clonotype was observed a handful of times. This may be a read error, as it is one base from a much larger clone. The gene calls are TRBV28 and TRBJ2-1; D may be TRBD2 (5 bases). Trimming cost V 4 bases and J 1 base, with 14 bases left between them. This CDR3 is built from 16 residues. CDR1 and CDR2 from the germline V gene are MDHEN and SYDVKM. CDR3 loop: CASSSSGWRSYNEQFF. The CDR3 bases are TGTGCCAGCAGTTCTTCCGGCTGGAGGTCCTACAATGAGCAGTTCTTC.

The CDR3 sequence is CSVSGGGGPYEQYF. The CDR3 DNA reads as TGCAGCGTTTCTGGGGGTGGCGGACCCTACGAGCAGTACTTC. The V call is TRBV29-1, the J call TRBJ2-7, with D possibly being TRBD1 or TRBD2 (5 bases each). V was trimmed by 5 bases and J by 2 bases, leaving 16 bases between them. The CDR3 sequence is 14 residues long. Germline V gene lookup returns CDR1 SQVTM and CDR2 ANQGSEA.

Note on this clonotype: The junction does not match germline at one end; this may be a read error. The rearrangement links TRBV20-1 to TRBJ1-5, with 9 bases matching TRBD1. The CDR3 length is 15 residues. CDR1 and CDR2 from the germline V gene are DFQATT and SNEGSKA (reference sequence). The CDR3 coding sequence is TGCGGTGCGACCGACAGGGGGGTGGGGGATCAGCCCCAGCATTTT. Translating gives CGATDRGVGDQPQHF.

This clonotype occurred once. The CDR3 spells CASSQGTGWAYGYTF. The CDR3 DNA follows: TGTGCCAGCAGCCAAGGGACAGGATGGGCCTATGGCTACACCTTC. V gene TRBV4-2 combines with J gene TRBJ1-2; 7 bases fit TRBD1. There are 15 residues in the CDR3. V trimming: 1 base; J trimming: 4 bases; junction bases outside the gene matches: 6. CDR1 LGHNA and CDR2 YNFKEQ come from the germline V gene.

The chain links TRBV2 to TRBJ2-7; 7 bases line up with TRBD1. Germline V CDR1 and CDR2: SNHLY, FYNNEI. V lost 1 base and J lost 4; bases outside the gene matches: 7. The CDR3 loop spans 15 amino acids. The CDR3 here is CASSEGQGGLYEQYF. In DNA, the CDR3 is TGTGCCAGCAGTGAAGGACAGGGTGGGCTTTACGAGCAGTACTTC.

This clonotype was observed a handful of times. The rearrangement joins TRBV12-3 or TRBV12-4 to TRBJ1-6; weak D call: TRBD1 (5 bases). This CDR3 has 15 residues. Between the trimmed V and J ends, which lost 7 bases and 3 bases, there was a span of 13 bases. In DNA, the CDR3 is TGTGCCAGCACATATCAGGGCGTCTATAATTCACCCCTCCACTTT. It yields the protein CASTYQGVYNSPLHF.

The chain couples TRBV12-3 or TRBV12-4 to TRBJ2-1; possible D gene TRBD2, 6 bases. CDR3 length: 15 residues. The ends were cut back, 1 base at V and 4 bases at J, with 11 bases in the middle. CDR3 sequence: CASSLGAGLYNEQFF. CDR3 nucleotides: TGTGCCAGCAGTTTAGGAGCGGGCCTTTACAATGAGCAGTTCTTC.

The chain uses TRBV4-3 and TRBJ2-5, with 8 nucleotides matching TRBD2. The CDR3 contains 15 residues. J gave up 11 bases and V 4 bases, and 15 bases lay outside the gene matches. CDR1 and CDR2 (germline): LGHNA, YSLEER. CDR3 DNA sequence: TGCGCCAGCAGCCCGGCTAGGGCGGGGGGAGGTGAGCAGTACTTC. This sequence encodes CASSPARAGGGEQYF.

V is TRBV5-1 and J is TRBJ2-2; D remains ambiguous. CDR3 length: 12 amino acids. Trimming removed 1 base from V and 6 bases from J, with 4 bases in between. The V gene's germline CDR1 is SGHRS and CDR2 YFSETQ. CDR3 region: CASSLYAGELFF. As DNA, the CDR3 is TGCGCCAGCAGCTTGTACGCCGGGGAGCTGTTTTTT.

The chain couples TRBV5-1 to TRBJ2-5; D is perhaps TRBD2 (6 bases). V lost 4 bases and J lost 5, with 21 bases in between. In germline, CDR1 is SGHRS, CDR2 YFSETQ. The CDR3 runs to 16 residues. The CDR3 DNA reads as TGCGCCAGCAGCCCTACCCCACTAGCTACGGGCGAGACCCAGTACTTC. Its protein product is CASSPTPLATGETQYF.

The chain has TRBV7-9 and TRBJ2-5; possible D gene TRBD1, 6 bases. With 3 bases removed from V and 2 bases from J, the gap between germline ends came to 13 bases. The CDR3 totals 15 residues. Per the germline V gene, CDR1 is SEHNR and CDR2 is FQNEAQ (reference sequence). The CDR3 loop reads CASSFWTAGQETQYF. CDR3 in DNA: TGTGCCAGCAGCTTCTGGACAGCCGGTCAAGAGACCCAGTACTTC.

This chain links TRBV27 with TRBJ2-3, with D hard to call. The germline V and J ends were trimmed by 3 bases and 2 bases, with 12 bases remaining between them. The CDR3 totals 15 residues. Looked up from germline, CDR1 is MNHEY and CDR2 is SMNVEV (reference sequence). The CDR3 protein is CASSFSVRLTDTQYF. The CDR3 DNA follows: TGTGCCAGCAGTTTCTCGGTCCGGCTCACAGATACGCAGTATTTT.

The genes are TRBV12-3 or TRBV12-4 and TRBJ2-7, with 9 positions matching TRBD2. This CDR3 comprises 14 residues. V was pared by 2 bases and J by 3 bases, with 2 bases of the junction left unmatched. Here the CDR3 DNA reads TGTGCCAGCAGTTTATGGCGGGGGGGCTACGAGCAGTACTTC. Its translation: CASSLWRGGYEQYF.

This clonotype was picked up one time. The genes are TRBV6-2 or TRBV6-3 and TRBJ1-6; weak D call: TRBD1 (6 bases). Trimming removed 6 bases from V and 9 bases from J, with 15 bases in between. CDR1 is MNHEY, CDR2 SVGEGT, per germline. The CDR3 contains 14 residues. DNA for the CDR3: TGTGCCAGCAGGCAGGGGCAAGATACTTCACCCCTCCACTTT. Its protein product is CASRQGQDTSPLHF.

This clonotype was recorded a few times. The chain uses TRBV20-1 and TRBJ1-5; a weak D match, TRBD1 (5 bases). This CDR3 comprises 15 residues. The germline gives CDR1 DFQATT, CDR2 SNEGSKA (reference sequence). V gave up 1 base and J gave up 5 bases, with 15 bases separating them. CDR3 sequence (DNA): TGCAGTGCTAGAGTTCTCGGGACGGGAGATCAGCCCCAGCATTTT. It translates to CSARVLGTGDQPQHF.